This TCR beta chain was identified in a study of STAT5B mutations in CD4+ large granular lymphocyte leukemia. Study at large: Among healthy donors, a particular HLA allele went with more CDR3 'QG' motifs. Study results and caveats: 8/27 top patient clones versus 2/35 control clones were TRBV06-family. Approximately 25% of private leukemic clonotypes occurred rarely in other patients' non-leukemic repertoires.

CDR3 length: 15 amino acids. V was trimmed by 2 bases and J by 6 bases, leaving 16 bases between them. The germline V gene has CDR1 SNHLY and CDR2 FYNNEI. Concerning this clone: Its antigen is currently unknown.

Buffy coats from healthy blood donors served as controls. Clones were read by immunoSEQ multiplex PCR, and TCRdb kept only the in-frame ones, dropping some. The table has 20,000 to 25,000 clones, approximately 75% seen once. The sequencing input was CD4+ T cells from blood buffy coats. The TCR sequence derives from a human donor in good health. The genes are TRBV2 and TRBJ1-1; D remains unclear. The chain's CDR3 is CASSELIRKVPEAFF. The CDR3 coding sequence is TGTGCCAGCAGTGAACTTATACGGAAGGTTCCTGAAGCTTTCTTT.